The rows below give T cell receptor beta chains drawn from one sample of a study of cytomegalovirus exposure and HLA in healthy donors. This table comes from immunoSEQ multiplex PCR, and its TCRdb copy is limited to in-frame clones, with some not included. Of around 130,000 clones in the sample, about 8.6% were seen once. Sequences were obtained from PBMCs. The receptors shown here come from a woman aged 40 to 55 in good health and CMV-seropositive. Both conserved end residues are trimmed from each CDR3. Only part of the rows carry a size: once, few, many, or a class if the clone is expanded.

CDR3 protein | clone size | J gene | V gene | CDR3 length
ASRDRAGMNTEAF | few | TRBJ1-1 | TRBV27 | 13
ASSLLQGNQPQH | NA | TRBJ1-5 | TRBV28 | 12
ASSIVQGGTEAF | few | TRBJ1-1 | TRBV19 | 12
ASGGQGNYEQY | NA | TRBJ2-7 | TRBV25-1 | 11
ASSFGQDTEAF | NA | TRBJ1-1 | TRBV19 | 11
ASSTSAHRGEKLF | NA | TRBJ1-4 | TRBV19 | 13
ASSRATGSSTDTQY | NA | TRBJ2-3 | TRBV7-3 | 14
AWTPGSIYEQY | NA | NA | TRBV30 | 11
ATRKDRATEAF | NA | TRBJ1-1 | TRBV15 | 11
ASSGTGGIADTQY | NA | TRBJ2-3 | TRBV5-1 | 13
ASSALEPNTEAF | few | TRBJ1-1 | TRBV9 | 12
ASSPVRTEGEQY | few | TRBJ2-5 | TRBV5-1 | 12